These T cell receptor beta chains were read from a single sample in a study of T cell responses to AZD1222 COVID-19 vaccine. TCRdb keeps only in-frame clones here, not all; method: immunoSEQ multiplex PCR. This table holds 120,000 to 150,000 clones, 75% to 95% found once. The sequences come from peripheral blood, collected on day 0 of AZD1222 vaccination. The receptors derive from an adult in good health. The CDR3 runs from the conserved cysteine through the conserved F or W. The order of the fields is J gene, D gene, V gene, clone size, CDR3 protein, CDR3 DNA. A D gene is named only where the DNA matches it firmly. A row's size may be missing; if present it is once, few, many or a size class.

TRBJ1-2	TRBD1	TRBV7-2	few	CASSSDRTGRDGYTF	TGTGCCAGCAGCTCGGATAGGACAGGGAGGGATGGCTACACCTTC
TRBJ1-2	NA	TRBV5-4	NA	CASTPDSTFYGYTF	TGTGCCAGCACACCTGACAGCACATTCTATGGCTACACCTTC
TRBJ2-1	NA	TRBV27	once	CASSLLGGGITKGEQFF	TGTGCCAGCTCTTTATTAGGGGGGGGCATTACAAAGGGTGAGCAGTTCTTC
TRBJ1-5	NA	TRBV6-2/TRBV6-3	NA	CASSPFQGLRNQPQHF	TGTGCCAGCAGCCCTTTTCAGGGATTGCGCAATCAGCCCCAGCATTTT
TRBJ1-5	NA	TRBV24-1	NA	CATSPGSRDQPQHF	TGTGCCACCAGCCCCGGGAGTCGGGATCAGCCCCAGCATTTT
TRBJ2-2	NA	TRBV9	NA	CASSAAPATGELFF	TGTGCCAGCAGCGCGGCCCCGGCCACCGGGGAGCTGTTTTTT
TRBJ1-2	NA	TRBV18	NA	CASSSAENPYGYTF	TGTGCCAGCTCATCGGCCGAGAACCCCTATGGCTACACCTTC
TRBJ1-1	TRBD1	TRBV7-2	NA	CASSLRQGVLNTEAFF	TGTGCCAGCAGCCTTCGACAGGGCGTTTTGAACACTGAAGCTTTCTTT
TRBJ1-2	NA	TRBV3-1/TRBV3-2	NA	CASSLANYRDGPESHTF	TGTGCCAGCAGCCTCGCGAACTACCGGGACGGTCCTGAGTCCCACACCTTC
TRBJ2-7	TRBD1	TRBV15	NA	CATSRDGTGLREQYF	TGTGCCACCAGCAGAGACGGGACAGGGCTTCGTGAGCAGTACTTC
TRBJ2-6	NA	TRBV2	NA	CASSENSGANVLTF	TGTGCCAGCAGTGAAAACTCTGGGGCCAACGTCCTGACTTTC
TRBJ2-1	TRBD2	TRBV15	NA	CATSPSSGGANEQFF	TGTGCCACCAGTCCTTCGAGCGGGGGGGCCAATGAGCAGTTCTTC
TRBJ2-6	TRBD2	TRBV9	NA	CASSAPRAGSQSGANVLTF	TGTGCCAGCAGCGCACCCCGAGCGGGGTCTCAATCTGGGGCCAACGTCCTGACTTTC
TRBJ2-2	TRBD2	TRBV7-2	NA	CASSFRLAANTGELFF	TGTGCCAGCAGCTTCCGACTAGCGGCTAACACCGGGGAGCTGTTTTTT
TRBJ1-1	NA	TRBV19	NA	CASSIPLNTEAFF	TGTGCCAGTAGTATACCGTTGAACACTGAAGCTTTCTTT
TRBJ1-2	TRBD1	TRBV25-1	NA	CASSDSDRGSHGYTF	TGTGCCAGCAGCGACTCGGACAGGGGTAGTCATGGCTACACCTTC
TRBJ1-4	NA	TRBV2	NA	CASSERAVVFNEKLFF	TGTGCCAGCAGTGAACGGGCGGTTGTATTTAATGAAAAACTGTTTTTT
TRBJ1-4	NA	TRBV11-2	NA	CASSPGVRQNEKLFF	TGTGCCAGCAGCCCGGGAGTAAGACAGAATGAAAAACTGTTTTTT
TRBJ1-2	TRBD1	TRBV15	NA	CATSRERQGGYGYTF	TGTGCCACCAGCAGAGAGAGACAGGGGGGCTATGGCTACACCTTC
TRBJ2-6	NA	TRBV5-1	NA	CASSFGTPGANVLTF	TGCGCCAGCAGCTTTGGGACCCCCGGGGCCAACGTCCTGACTTTC
TRBJ1-6	TRBD1	TRBV7-2	NA	CASSLLTGWRNSPLHF	TGTGCCAGCAGCTTATTGACAGGGTGGCGTAATTCACCCCTCCACTTT
TRBJ2-4	NA	TRBV12-3/TRBV12-4	NA	CASTKAAHIQYF	TGTGCCAGCACTAAAGCGGCGCACATTCAGTACTTC
TRBJ1-3	TRBD1	TRBV28	NA	CASSLPGRGQGNTIYF	TGTGCCAGCAGTCTCCCGGGTAGGGGGCAAGGAAACACCATATATTTT
TRBJ1-5	TRBD1	TRBV12-3/TRBV12-4	NA	CASSGTGVQPQHF	TGTGCCAGCAGTGGGACAGGGGTACAGCCCCAGCATTTT
TRBJ2-1	NA	TRBV19	NA	CASSTPARANEQFF	TGTGCCAGTAGTACCCCCGCTAGGGCCAATGAGCAGTTCTTC
TRBJ1-3	NA	TRBV7-6	NA	CASSLGTGGTGNTIYF	TGTGCCAGCAGCTTAGGGACGGGAGGCACTGGAAACACCATATATTTT